The sequence of this T cell receptor (beta chain) was determined in a study of blood T cell repertoires in COVID-19. Across the study: Sample material is recorded as cDNA or gDNA derived from T cells, B-cell-depleted T cells, or PBMCs.

Sequenced by immunoSEQ multiplex PCR; TCRdb stores in-frame clones only, minus some. The table records 70,000 to 100,000 clones, around 87% of them present only once. The V end was cut by 1 base, the J end by 7 bases, with 19 bases between. CDR1 is SGHVS and CDR2 is FNYEAQ in the germline V gene. The CDR3 is 16 amino acids. This clonotype was obtained from an elderly woman with active or convalescent COVID-19. The sequencing input was peripheral blood. The chain is built from TRBV7-6 and TRBJ2-5; TRBD2 is a possible D gene (5 bases). In DNA form, the CDR3 reads TGTGCCAGCAGCTTAGAGGCTATTGGCGCACGGGGGACCCAGTACTTC. Its protein is CASSLEAIGARGTQYF.